Each of the 24 T cell receptor beta chains below was sequenced from the same sample in a study of cytomegalovirus exposure and HLA in healthy donors. The primer mix had 60 Vbeta and 13 Jbeta primers. The table came from immunoSEQ multiplex PCR; TCRdb's copy has only in-frame clones and leaves some out. The sample shows about 120,000 clones, around 60% of them seen only once. Sequencing was carried out using PBMCs. These receptors were taken from a woman aged 40 to 50 in good health and CMV-seropositive.

The CDR3 DNA reads TGTGCCAGCAGCTCCTCAAGCCTAAATGAGCAGTTCTTC. It yields the protein CASSSSSLNEQFF. The chain has TRBV7-6 and TRBJ2-1; D not certain. CDR1 SGHVS and CDR2 FNYEAQ come from the germline V gene. Trimming took off 4 bases at V and 7 bases at J, with 11 bases between the two ends. CDR3 length: 13 residues.

The chain employs TRBV28 and TRBJ2-1, with 10 bases lining up with TRBD2. CDR3 size: 15 residues. In germline, CDR1 is MDHEN, CDR2 SYDVKM. The V and J ends lost 4 bases and 9 bases, in that order; junction bases with no gene match: 9. CDR3: CASSSTGTSVGEQFF. CDR3 DNA sequence: TGTGCCAGCAGTTCTACCGGGACTAGCGTCGGTGAGCAGTTCTTC. Full variable domain (remainder filled in from reference TRBV28 and TRBJ2-1): DVKVTQSSRYLVKRTGEKVFLECVQDMDHENMFWYRQDPGLGLRLIYFSYDVKMKEKGDIPEGYSVSREKKERFSLILESASTNQTSMYLCASSSTGTSVGEQFFGPGTRLTVL.

The genes are TRBV9 and TRBJ1-2; 9 nucleotides agree with TRBD1. Germline CDR1 SGDLS, CDR2 YYNGEE. CDR3 length: 16 amino acids. With V trimmed by 0 bases and J by 5 bases, 8 bases remained unmatched. The DNA of the CDR3 is TGTGCCAGCAGCGTAGAGATAACAGGGGGCGGGTATGGCTACACCTTC. Protein sequence: CASSVEITGGGYGYTF.

The J gene is TRBJ2-7, the V gene TRBV5-8; D unresolved. The V end was cut by 4 bases, the J end by 2 bases, with 16 bases between. The CDR3 covers 15 residues. The germline V gene has CDR1 SGHTS and CDR2 YDEGEE. CDR3 DNA: TGTGCCAGCAGCCCAGGCTCCTACCAAGCCTACGAGCAGTACTTC. Its translation is CASSPGSYQAYEQYF.

The CDR3 loop reads CASSSSMGGDYEQYF. The CDR3 coding sequence is TGTGCCAGCAGCTCTTCTATGGGGGGGGACTACGAGCAGTACTTC. This chain uses TRBV7-9 with TRBJ2-7; 7 bases agree with TRBD2. The germline CDR1 and CDR2 sequences are SEHNR and FQNEAQ (reference sequence). Germline trimming cut 4 bases from V and 3 bases from J; bases unmatched to any gene: 9. The CDR3 loop spans 15 amino acids.

The chain links TRBV18 to TRBJ2-1; 11 bases agree with TRBD2. From germline, CDR1 is KGHSH and CDR2 LQKENI. Trimming removed 3 bases from V and 5 bases from J; junction bases left unmatched: 9. The CDR3 spans 17 residues. The CDR3, as DNA: TGTGCCAGCTCACCCTTTCCCCCGGGACTAGCGGACAATGAGCAGTTCTTC. The encoded protein is CASSPFPPGLADNEQFF.

This rearrangement joins TRBV4-2 to TRBJ1-4; D is perhaps TRBD1 (5 bases). CDR3 length: 16 amino acids. Per germline, CDR1 LGHNA and CDR2 YNFKEQ. V lost 1 base to trimming and J lost 0 bases, with 9 bases between them. The CDR3 DNA reads TGTGCCAGCAGCCAAGCTGGACAAGCAACTAATGAAAAACTGTTTTTT. Translation: CASSQAGQATNEKLFF.

The chain is built from TRBV7-9 and TRBJ2-1; TRBD2 aligns across 7 bases. Germline-derived CDR1 and CDR2 are SEHNR and FQNEAQ (reference sequence). The ends lost 1 base at V and 0 bases at J; junction bases unmatched: 3. This CDR3 has 16 residues. CDR3 amino acids: CASSLELASSYNEQFF. The CDR3 DNA reads TGTGCCAGCAGCTTAGAACTAGCGAGCTCCTACAATGAGCAGTTCTTC.

The V gene is TRBV2, the J gene TRBJ2-7; D is perhaps TRBD2 (5 bases). The CDR3 length is 15 residues. V lost 0 bases and J lost 1, with 10 bases in between. Germline V lookup: CDR1 SNHLY, CDR2 FYNNEI. CDR3 sequence: CASSEAHGMSYEQYF. The CDR3 DNA reads TGTGCCAGCAGTGAAGCGCACGGGATGTCCTACGAGCAGTACTTC.

In this sample, this clone turned up once. V is TRBV29-1 and J is TRBJ1-2, with 9 positions matching TRBD1. In germline, CDR1 is SQVTM, CDR2 ANQGSEA. The V and J ends lost 7 bases and 4 bases, in that order; junction bases with no gene match: 7. CDR3 size: 13 residues. CDR3 sequence (DNA): TGCAGCGCCCGGGACAGGGTCAGCTATGGCTACACCTTC. Amino acids: CSARDRVSYGYTF.

The chain uses TRBV9 and TRBJ2-7; 10 nucleotides agree with TRBD2. V gave up 4 bases and J gave up 7 bases; unmatched junction bases: 8. The CDR3 consists of 14 residues. The germline V gene encodes CDR1 SGDLS and CDR2 YYNGEE. The CDR3 DNA follows: TGTGCCAGCAGCACAGCGGGAGGGCCTGAAGAGCAGTACTTC. This gives the protein CASSTAGGPEEQYF.

The chain uses TRBV28 and TRBJ2-7; TRBD1 matches 9 bases. V lost 6 bases and J lost 6; bases outside the gene matches: 12. The CDR3 contains 15 residues. Germline V gene lookup returns CDR1 MDHEN and CDR2 SYDVKM. CDR3 sequence (DNA): TGTGCCAGCAGACCCCCGTTGGACAGGGGAACCGAGCAGTACTTC. This sequence encodes CASRPPLDRGTEQYF.

The chain joins TRBV4-3 to TRBJ1-2, with TRBD1 matching over 10 bases. The V gene end was trimmed by 8 bases and the J gene end by 3 bases; junction bases not matched to a gene: 9. The CDR3 covers 15 residues. Germline V gene data show CDR1 as LGHNA and CDR2 as YSLEER. The CDR3 loop reads CASRNAGTGDYGYTF. The CDR3 bases are TGCGCCAGCCGCAACGCCGGGACAGGGGACTATGGCTACACCTTC.

The chain employs TRBV18 and TRBJ1-2, with D uncertain. This CDR3 is 16 amino acids long. Between the trimmed V and J ends, which lost 4 bases and 2 bases, there was a span of 17 bases. CDR1 and CDR2 from the germline V gene are KGHSH and LQKENI. The chain's CDR3 is CASSLGAGLENYGYTF. The CDR3 coding sequence is TGTGCCAGCTCACTGGGAGCGGGCCTGGAAAACTATGGCTACACCTTC.

The V gene is TRBV27, the J gene TRBJ2-7, with unresolved D. This CDR3 is 17 amino acids long. CDR1 and CDR2 (germline): MNHEY, SMNVEV (reference sequence). The germline V and J ends were trimmed by 0 bases and 0 bases, with 15 bases remaining between them. Here the CDR3 DNA reads TGTGCCAGCAGTTTATCCGAGGTAACGGCTGGCTCCTACGAGCAGTACTTC. This codes for CASSLSEVTAGSYEQYF.

The chain has TRBV7-8 and TRBJ2-7, with no clear D. The germline V gene has CDR1 SGHVS and CDR2 FQNEAQ. This CDR3 region has 13 residues. Deletions cut 1 base from V and 5 bases from J, with 9 bases between. DNA for the CDR3: TGTGCCAGCAGCTTAGTGCGGCCAGACGAGCAGTACTTC. This sequence encodes CASSLVRPDEQYF. The variable domain in full, with the rest retrieved from reference TRBV7-8 and TRBJ2-7, is GAGVSQSPRYKVAKRGQDVALRCDPISGHVSLFWYQQALGQGPEFLTYFQNEAQLDKSGLPSDRFFAERPEGSVSTLKIQRTQQEDSAVYLCASSLVRPDEQYFGPGTRLTVT.

V usage is TRBV30 and J usage is TRBJ2-3, with 15 bases identical to TRBD2. The germline gives CDR1 GTSNPN, CDR2 SVGIG (reference sequence). This CDR3 spans 18 amino acids. Trimming took 3 bases from V and 6 from J; bases not matched to a gene: 13. CDR3 residues: CAWSGLAGGLGFMDTQYF. DNA of the CDR3: TGTGCCTGGAGCGGACTAGCGGGAGGGCTGGGATTTATGGATACGCAGTATTTT.

This sequence joins TRBV9 and TRBJ2-5; possible D gene TRBD2, 6 bases. Trimming left V 1 base short and J 5 bases short, with 15 bases between. The germline V gene has CDR1 SGDLS and CDR2 YYNGEE. The CDR3 extends over 15 amino acids. Here the CDR3 reads CASSVWGGNGETQYF. The CDR3 DNA reads TGTGCCAGCAGCGTATGGGGCGGGAATGGGGAGACCCAGTACTTC.

V usage is TRBV2 and J usage is TRBJ2-1, with 10 bases fitting TRBD2. CDR1 and CDR2 from the germline V gene are SNHLY and FYNNEI. V trimming: 6 bases; J trimming: 5 bases; junction bases outside the gene matches: 10. The CDR3 sequence is 16 residues long. The CDR3: CASSHPSGRWNNEQFF. CDR3 nucleotides: TGTGCCAGCAGCCACCCTAGCGGGAGATGGAACAATGAGCAGTTCTTC.

The rearrangement links TRBV5-5 to TRBJ2-5; D may be TRBD2 (5 bases). This CDR3 comprises 12 residues. Trimming took 1 base from V and 5 from J, leaving 6 bases between them. Germline loops: CDR1 SGHKS, CDR2 YYEKEE (reference sequence). As DNA, the CDR3 is TGTGCCAGCAGCTTGATAGCGGAGACCCAGTACTTC. It yields the protein CASSLIAETQYF.

The genes are TRBV6-1 and TRBJ1-2; D uncertain. Trimming removed 1 base from V and 0 bases from J, with 9 bases in between. This CDR3 is built from 15 residues. The germline V gene encodes CDR1 MNHNS and CDR2 SASEGT. CDR3 protein: CASSEDVTANYGYTF. In nucleotides, the CDR3 is TGTGCCAGCAGTGAAGATGTAACAGCTAACTATGGCTACACCTTC.

The V call is TRBV4-1, the J call TRBJ1-2; TRBD1 is a possible D gene (5 bases). V lost 1 base to trimming and J lost 3 bases, with 18 bases between them. The CDR3 runs 17 residues. CDR1 MGHRA and CDR2 YSYEKL come from the germline V gene. Written as DNA, the CDR3 is TGCGCCAGCAGCCAAGGAATACAGGCCTCGTGGGACTATGGCTACACCTTC. Residues: CASSQGIQASWDYGYTF.

The sample holds a few counts of this clone. CDR3 sequence reads: CASSRLAGGIDTQYF. For the CDR3, the DNA is TGTGCCAGCAGTAGGTTAGCGGGAGGTATAGATACGCAGTATTTT. The chain is built from TRBV27 and TRBJ2-3; TRBD2 aligns across 10 bases. Germline V gene sequence: CDR1 MNHEY, CDR2 SMNVEV (reference sequence). CDR3 length: 15 residues. Unmatched junction bases numbered 7, after V lost 5 bases and J lost 5 bases.

The chain uses TRBV28 and TRBJ2-3; TRBD2 agrees at 14 bases. Germline CDR1 MDHEN, CDR2 SYDVKM. The V and J ends lost 6 bases and 8 bases, in that order; junction bases with no gene match: 13. This CDR3 comprises 17 residues. CDR3 sequence (DNA): TGTGCCAGCAGGGGGACTAGCGGGAGTGGGTTAAGAGGTACGCAGTATTTT. Residues: CASRGTSGSGLRGTQYF. Looking up the rest from reference TRBV28 and TRBJ2-3 gives the full variable domain: DVKVTQSSRYLVKRTGEKVFLECVQDMDHENMFWYRQDPGLGLRLIYFSYDVKMKEKGDIPEGYSVSREKKERFSLILESASTNQTSMYLCASRGTSGSGLRGTQYFGPGTRLTVL.